This T cell receptor (beta chain) was profiled in a study of T cells in Graves' hyperthyroidism and ophthalmopathy. Aged 18 to 65, the patients had hyperthyroidism that was newly diagnosed and had lasted under 2 months. Source material for PBMCs was about 11 ml fresh peripheral blood. RNA transcripts gave rise to amplified TCR beta CDR3 regions. First-round RT-PCR targeting the TCR CDR3 was performed with the HTBI primer set. TCRdb recomputed calls from the multiplex PCR reads with MiXCR, one row per CDR3 protein. The table records approximately 400,000 distinct CDR3 sequences, about 15% of them present only once. Regarding this clonotype: Its cognate antigen is unknown.

Overall study results and limits: Before onset, ophthalmopathy was predicted by the model a median approximately 6.5 months earlier. Ophthalmopathy was distinguished from stable hyperthyroidism by 13 V-J signatures.

The germline V gene encodes CDR1 MNHEY and CDR2 SVGEGT. The ends lost 10 bases at V and 14 bases at J; junction bases unmatched: 11. This CDR3 is built from 11 residues. The chain links TRBV6-2 or TRBV6-3 to TRBJ2-1; 7 bases line up with TRBD2. The sample taken for sequencing was blood. This TCR was sampled from a woman aged 18-29 years with Graves' hyperthyroidism. CDR3 residues: CATRPGRKEFF. In nucleotides, the CDR3 is TGTGCCACCAGACCCGGGAGGAAAGAGTTCTTC.